A single sample is the source of the 25 T cell receptor beta chains below, sequenced in a study of T cell responses to AZD1222 COVID-19 vaccine. Measured with immunoSEQ multiplex PCR; TCRdb has only the in-frame clones, and not every one. Of under 80,000 clones detected, about 85% appear once; the ten largest clones hold roughly 1.2%. Here the sequenced sample was peripheral blood, taken 28 days after the second AZD1222 dose. The receptors here all came from an adult who received the AZD1222 COVID-19 vaccine.

V usage is TRBV20-1 and J usage is TRBJ2-3; D is perhaps TRBD2 (5 bases). Trimming stripped 3 bases from V and 3 bases from J, with 10 bases between. The CDR3 sequence is 13 residues long. The germline V gene has CDR1 DFQATT and CDR2 SNEGSKA (reference sequence). CDR3 DNA: TGCAGTGCTAGTGGAGGTGGAACAGATACGCAGTATTTT. This gives the protein CSASGGGTDTQYF.

This chain connects TRBV3-1 (or the pseudogene TRBV3-2) to TRBJ1-1; D not certain. Trimming pared 2 bases from V and 2 bases from J, leaving 9 bases between. Germline V gives CDR1 LGHDT, CDR2 YNNKEL (reference sequence). The CDR3 totals 14 residues. The CDR3 reads CASSQPAGNTEAFF. CDR3 DNA: TGTGCCAGCAGCCAACCCGCAGGAAACACTGAAGCTTTCTTT.

This rearrangement joins TRBV6-5 to TRBJ1-2; 9 nucleotides match TRBD1. The CDR3 runs to 13 residues. From germline, CDR1 is MNHEY and CDR2 SVGAGI. V lost 9 bases and J lost 7; bases outside the gene matches: 9. The CDR3 reads CASRTGGGAGYTF. CDR3 coding DNA: TGTGCCAGTCGCACAGGGGGCGGTGCTGGCTACACCTTC.

The chain links TRBV6-5 to TRBJ2-5; a possible D gene is TRBD2 (5 bases). The V gene's germline CDR1 is MNHEY and CDR2 SVGAGI. The V and J ends lost 2 bases and 1 base respectively, with 8 bases between them. The CDR3 covers 14 residues. The CDR3 sequence: CASSYGGPQETQYF. In DNA, the CDR3 is TGTGCCAGCAGTTACGGCGGGCCCCAAGAGACCCAGTACTTC.

The chain links TRBV7-9 to TRBJ1-1, with D uncertain. This CDR3 contains 11 residues. The V end was cut by 3 bases, the J end by 4 bases, with 3 bases between. CDR1 and CDR2 (germline): SEHNR, FQNEAQ (reference sequence). Here the CDR3 reads CASSLTTEAFF. In DNA form, the CDR3 reads TGTGCCAGCAGCTTGACCACTGAAGCTTTCTTT. Based on the CDR3 plus reference TRBV7-9 and TRBJ1-1, the full variable domain is DTGVSQNPRHKITKRGQNVTFRCDPISEHNRLYWYRQTLGQGPEFLTYFQNEAQLEKSRLLSDRFSAERPKGSFSTLEIQRTEQGDSAMYLCASSLTTEAFFGQGTRLTVV.

The V and J genes are TRBV18 and TRBJ1-4, with D unresolved. V shed 2 bases and J shed 9 bases, with 16 bases lying between them. Germline V lookup: CDR1 KGHSH, CDR2 LQKENI. The CDR3 loop spans 15 amino acids. CDR3 in DNA: TGTGCCAGCTCACCAGAAAGGTCCGACATGAAAAAACTGTTTTTT. Its protein product is CASSPERSDMKKLFF.

This clone was recorded only once. The chain combines TRBV4-1 with TRBJ1-2; tentative D call: TRBD1 (6 bases). Trimming removed 3 bases from V and 7 bases from J, with 15 bases in between. Germline V CDR1 and CDR2: MGHRA, YSYEKL. The CDR3 is 14 residues long. The CDR3 nucleotides read TGCGCCAGCAGCCACCCAGGGGTTTTTGGTGGCTACACCTTC. As protein: CASSHPGVFGGYTF.

V is TRBV12-5 and J is TRBJ2-1; 9 bases fit TRBD2. V lost 5 bases to trimming and J lost 0 bases; unmatched junction nucleotides: 8. The CDR3 has 17 amino acids. Germline V lookup: CDR1 LGHNT, CDR2 FRNRAP. Written as DNA, the CDR3 is TGTGCTAGTGGTCTACCACGTAGCGGGAGCTCCTACAATGAGCAGTTCTTC. Translated, it gives CASGLPRSGSSYNEQFF.

The V gene is TRBV11-2, the J gene TRBJ2-3; 11 bases map to TRBD2. The CDR3 has 17 amino acids. Unmatched junction bases numbered 6, after V lost 1 base and J lost 3 bases. The germline V gene has CDR1 SGHAT and CDR2 FQNNGV. The CDR3 protein is CASSLAPGLAETDTQYF. Here the CDR3 DNA reads TGTGCCAGCAGCTTAGCACCGGGACTAGCGGAAACAGATACGCAGTATTTT.

This clone occurred once. This chain joins TRBV6-5 and TRBJ2-2; D might be TRBD1 (5 bases). Trimming left V 4 bases short and J 0 bases short, with 12 bases between. This CDR3 is built from 16 residues. From germline, CDR1 is MNHEY and CDR2 SVGAGI. CDR3 DNA sequence: TGTGCCAGCAGTTCTCAGGGCAGGGCGAACACCGGGGAGCTGTTTTTT. It yields the protein CASSSQGRANTGELFF.

The chain has TRBV4-1 and TRBJ1-3; no reliable D call. CDR3 length: 13 residues. Between the trimmed V and J ends, which lost 5 bases and 7 bases, there was a span of 12 bases. Germline V gene data show CDR1 as MGHRA and CDR2 as YSYEKL. The CDR3 sequence is CASSTDLLNTIYF. In DNA, the CDR3 is TGCGCCAGCAGCACCGATCTTCTCAACACCATATATTTT.

The chain carries TRBV29-1 and TRBJ1-2; D is unclear. The CDR3 is made up of 14 amino acids. The V and J ends lost 4 bases and 2 bases respectively, with 14 bases between them. Germline V gene lookup returns CDR1 SQVTM and CDR2 ANQGSEA. In DNA form, the CDR3 reads TGCAGCGTTGGTCCCCATGGAGGGAACTATGGCTACACCTTC. Translated, it gives CSVGPHGGNYGYTF. The full variable domain, in which reference TRBV29-1 and TRBJ1-2 provide the parts outside the CDR3, is SAVISQKPSRDICQRGTSLTIQCQVDSQVTMMFWYRQQPGQSLTLIATANQGSEATYESGFVIDKFPISRPNLTFSTLTVSNMSPEDSSIYLCSVGPHGGNYGYTFGSGTRLTVV.

The rearrangement joins TRBV4-1 to TRBJ2-7, with D perhaps matching TRBD2 (6 bases). In germline, CDR1 is MGHRA, CDR2 YSYEKL. CDR3 length: 15 amino acids. V dropped 1 base and J dropped 2 bases, with 12 bases sitting between them. CDR3 amino acids: CASSQASGQTYEQYF. In DNA, the CDR3 is TGCGCCAGCAGCCAAGCCAGCGGGCAAACCTACGAGCAGTACTTC.

This clone was recorded a few times. V usage is TRBV19 and J usage is TRBJ2-7; 7 positions agree with TRBD2. Trimming cost V 6 bases and J 4 bases; bases outside gene matches: 18. Per germline, CDR1 LNHDA and CDR2 SQIVND (reference sequence). The CDR3 is made up of 17 amino acids. As DNA, the CDR3 is TGTGCCAGTAGCACTTCCCTGGGGCGCGGGAGCGGGTACGAGCAGTACTTC. It encodes CASSTSLGRGSGYEQYF.

A note on this clone: Different DNA sequences within this sample yield the same CDR3. The chain employs TRBV6-2 or TRBV6-3 and TRBJ2-3; D is unclear. This CDR3 is 12 amino acids long. V lost 3 bases and J 5 bases, leaving 6 bases between the germline ends. Per the germline V gene, CDR1 is MNHEY and CDR2 is SVGEGT. The CDR3 sequence is CASSYSRDTQYF. The DNA for the CDR3 is TGTGCCAGCAGTTATTCCCGAGATACGCAGTATTTT.

The CDR3 DNA reads as TGTGCCACCAGCACCGACAGGCCGGTCACTGAAGCTTTCTTT. Its translation: CATSTDRPVTEAFF. This chain joins TRBV15 and TRBJ1-1; perhaps TRBD1 as D (6 bases). The germline CDR1 and CDR2 sequences are LNHNV and YYDKDF (reference sequence). The V and J ends lost 4 bases and 4 bases respectively, with 13 bases between them. CDR3 length: 14 amino acids.

This clone turned up a few times. The genes are TRBV5-5 and TRBJ2-5, with D unresolved. Trimming stripped 5 bases from V and 5 bases from J, with 10 bases between. The CDR3 spans 12 residues. Germline V gene sequence: CDR1 SGHKS, CDR2 YYEKEE (reference sequence). The CDR3 nucleotides read TGTGCCAGCAGGTTTATGGGGGAGACCCAGTACTTC. Protein product: CASRFMGETQYF.

The J gene is TRBJ1-2, the V gene TRBV10-3, with D possibly being TRBD1 (5 bases). CDR3 size: 13 residues. Germline V lookup: CDR1 ENHRY, CDR2 SYGVKD. V was pared by 4 bases and J by 8 bases, with 14 bases between. The DNA of the CDR3 is TGTGCCATCAGTGGGCAGGGCGCGGGCGGCTACACCTTC. Its translation is CAISGQGAGGYTF.

The V and J genes are TRBV5-1 and TRBJ2-3, with 7 bases fitting TRBD2. V dropped 0 bases and J dropped 3; count of bases not matched to a gene: 1. This CDR3 region has 14 residues. Germline V CDR1 and CDR2: SGHRS, YFSETQ. CDR3 sequence reads: CASSLGGSTDTQYF. As DNA, the CDR3 is TGCGCCAGCAGCTTGGGCGGGAGTACAGATACGCAGTATTTT.

J is TRBJ2-1 and V is TRBV7-9, with 9 bases that match TRBD2. Trimming at V came to 5 bases and at J to 3 bases, leaving 5 bases not matched to a gene. CDR1 is SEHNR, CDR2 FQNEAQ, per germline (reference sequence). The CDR3 has 15 residues. The CDR3 here is CASSLSSGIYNEQFF. Written as DNA, the CDR3 is TGTGCCAGCAGCCTTTCTAGCGGGATCTACAATGAGCAGTTCTTC.

The V call is TRBV3-1 (or the pseudogene TRBV3-2), the J call TRBJ2-1; D gene uncertain. Trimming removed 1 base from V and 5 bases from J, with 12 bases in between. The CDR3 consists of 15 residues. Germline V gene sequence: CDR1 LGHDT, CDR2 YNNKEL (reference sequence). The CDR3 sequence is CASSQVQVENNEQFF. DNA for the CDR3: TGTGCCAGCAGCCAAGTGCAGGTAGAGAACAATGAGCAGTTCTTC.

J is TRBJ2-3 and V is TRBV9, with 15 bases that match TRBD2. In germline, CDR1 is SGDLS, CDR2 YYNGEE. This CDR3 has 17 amino acids. Trimming at V came to 2 bases and at J to 6 bases, leaving 7 bases not matched to a gene. The chain's CDR3 is CASSVGTSGRNADTQYF. CDR3 nucleotide sequence: TGTGCCAGCAGCGTTGGGACTAGCGGGAGGAACGCGGATACGCAGTATTTT.

This clone has just a few counts. The chain combines TRBV19 with TRBJ1-3; D not resolved. Deletions cut 7 bases from V and 0 bases from J, with 7 bases between. Germline CDR1 and CDR2: LNHDA and SQIVND (reference sequence). The CDR3 length is 13 residues. This chain's CDR3 is CASTENSGNTIYF. The DNA for the CDR3 is TGTGCCAGTACCGAAAACTCTGGAAACACCATATATTTT.

Here the CDR3 DNA reads TGTGCCAGCAGTCAGACTAGCGGGAGTACAGATACGCAGTATTTT. This sequence encodes CASSQTSGSTDTQYF. The chain links TRBV6-2 or TRBV6-3 to TRBJ2-3; TRBD2 agrees at 12 bases. Germline V CDR1 and CDR2: MNHEY, SVGEGT. V gave up 5 bases and J gave up 3 bases; unmatched junction bases: 3. The CDR3 is made up of 15 amino acids.

The chain combines TRBV7-3 with TRBJ2-7; TRBD1 matches at 7 bases. Germline values: CDR1 SGHTA, CDR2 FQGTGA. The CDR3 sequence is 15 residues long. The V segment lost 1 base and the J segment 2 bases; nucleotides outside the gene matches: 5. The DNA for the CDR3 is TGTGCCAGCAGCTTAAGTCCCGGACAGGCCTACGAGCAGTACTTC. This codes for CASSLSPGQAYEQYF.